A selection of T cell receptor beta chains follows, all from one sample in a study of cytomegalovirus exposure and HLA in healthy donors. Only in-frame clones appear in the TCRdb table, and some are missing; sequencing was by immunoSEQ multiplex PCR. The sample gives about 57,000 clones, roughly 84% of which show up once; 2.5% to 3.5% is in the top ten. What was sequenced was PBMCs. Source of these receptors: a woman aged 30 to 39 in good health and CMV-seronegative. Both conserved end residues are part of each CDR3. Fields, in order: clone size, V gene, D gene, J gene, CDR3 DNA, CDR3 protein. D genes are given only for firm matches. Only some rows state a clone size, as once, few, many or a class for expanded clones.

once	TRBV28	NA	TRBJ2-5	TGTGCCAGCAGAGGGACTTCGGAGACCCAGTACTTC	CASRGTSETQYF
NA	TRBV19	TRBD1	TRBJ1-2	TGTGCCAGTAGTCCCAGCCGGGACAGCTATGGCTACACCTTC	CASSPSRDSYGYTF
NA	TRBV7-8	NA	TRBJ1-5	TGTGCCAGCAGCCCCAGCCGGGATAGCAATCAGCCCCAGCATTTT	CASSPSRDSNQPQHF
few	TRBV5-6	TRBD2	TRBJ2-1	TGTGCCAGCAGCCCCACCTCTAGCGGCTTTTACAATGAGCAGTTCTTC	CASSPTSSGFYNEQFF
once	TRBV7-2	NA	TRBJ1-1	TGTGCCAGCAGCCTCGGACAGACCTCGAACACTGAAGCTTTCTTT	CASSLGQTSNTEAFF
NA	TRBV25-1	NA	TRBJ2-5	TGTGCCAGCAGTGAAACCCGGACAGTTCAAGAGACCCAGTACTTC	CASSETRTVQETQYF
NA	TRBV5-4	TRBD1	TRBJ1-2	TGTGCCAGCAGCCCCCACCCGACAGGGAACGACTATGGCTACACCTTC	CASSPHPTGNDYGYTF
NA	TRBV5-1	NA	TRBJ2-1	TGCGCCAGCAGCTTGATCCCGGGACGGGAGAATGAGCAGTTCTTC	CASSLIPGRENEQFF
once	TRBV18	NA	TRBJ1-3	TGTGCCAGCTCACCGAATACAGGGACTGGAAACACCATATATTTT	CASSPNTGTGNTIYF
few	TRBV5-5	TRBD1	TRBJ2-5	TGTGCCAGCAGCTTGGAGCCGGGACAGGGGGAAGAGACCCAGTACTTC	CASSLEPGQGEETQYF
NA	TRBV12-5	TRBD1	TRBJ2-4	TGTGCTAGTGCCGACGGACAGGGTACTGCCAAAAACATTCAGTACTTC	CASADGQGTAKNIQYF
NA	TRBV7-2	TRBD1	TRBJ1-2	TGTGCCAGCAGCTTAGGGGGACAGGAAGGTGGCTACACCTTC	CASSLGGQEGGYTF
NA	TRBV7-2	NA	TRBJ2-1	TGTGCCAGCCAATTCGCGGCCCCTAACAATGAGCAGTTCTTC	CASQFAAPNNEQFF
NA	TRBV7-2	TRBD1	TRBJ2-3	TGTGCCAGCAGCGCAGGACAGGTCAGCACAGATACGCAGTATTTT	CASSAGQVSTDTQYF
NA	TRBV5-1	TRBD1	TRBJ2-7	TGCGCCAGCCGGAGGGACAGGGTCTCCTACGAGCAGTACTTC	CASRRDRVSYEQYF
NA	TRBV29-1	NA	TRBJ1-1	TGCAGCGTTGACCGGTGGGGGGGGAACGCTGAAGCTTTCTTT	CSVDRWGGNAEAFF
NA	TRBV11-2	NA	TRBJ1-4	TGTGCCAGCAGCTTAGATCGCACGAGGGAAAAACTGTTTTTT	CASSLDRTREKLFF
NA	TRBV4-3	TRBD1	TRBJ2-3	TGCGCCAGCAGCCCCGGGACAGCGGTGACAGATACGCAGTATTTT	CASSPGTAVTDTQYF
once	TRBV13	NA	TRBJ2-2	TGTGCCAGCAGCTCCTCCCCGACCGGGGAGCTGTTTTTT	CASSSSPTGELFF
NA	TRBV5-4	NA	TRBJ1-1	TGTGCCAGCAGCTTCGGGGGGAACACTGAAGCTTTCTTT	CASSFGGNTEAFF
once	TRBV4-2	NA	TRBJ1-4	TGTGCCAGCAGCCAAGATGAACAGCTAAATGAAAAACTGTTTTTT	CASSQDEQLNEKLFF
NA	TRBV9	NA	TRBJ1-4	TGTGCCAGCAGCCAAGGGGGGGGAGGGGATGAAAAACTGTTTTTT	CASSQGGGGDEKLFF
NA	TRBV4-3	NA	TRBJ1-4	TGCGCCAGCAGCCAAGATCTTTCTACTAATGAAAAACTGTTTTTT	CASSQDLSTNEKLFF
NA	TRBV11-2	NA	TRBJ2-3	TGTGCCAGCAGCTTAGTCCAGGGCCCCCCAGATACGCAGTATTTT	CASSLVQGPPDTQYF
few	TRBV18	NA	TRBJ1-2	TGTGCCAGCTCACCACCCGGGGGAGGCTACACCTTC	CASSPPGGGYTF
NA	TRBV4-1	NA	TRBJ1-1	TGCGCCAGCAGCCACCCTACAGGGCAGAACACTGAAGCTTTCTTT	CASSHPTGQNTEAFF
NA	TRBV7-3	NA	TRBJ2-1	TGTGCCAGCAGCCCTCAGGGTAATGAGCAGTTCTTC	CASSPQGNEQFF
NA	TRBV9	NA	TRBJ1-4	TGTGCCAGCAGCGTAAAGGGGACTGCAACTAATGAAAAACTGTTTTTT	CASSVKGTATNEKLFF
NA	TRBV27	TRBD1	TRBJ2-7	TGTGCCAGCTCCCACGTTTGGGGACAGTACGAGCAGTACTTC	CASSHVWGQYEQYF
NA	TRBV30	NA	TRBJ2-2	TGTGCCTGGAGTGTAGGCGGGGCGAACACCGGGGAGCTGTTTTTT	CAWSVGGANTGELFF
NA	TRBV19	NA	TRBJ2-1	TGTGCCAGTAGTATCCGGACCGAGGGATACAATGAGCAGTTCTTC	CASSIRTEGYNEQFF
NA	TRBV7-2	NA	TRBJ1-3	TGTGCCAGCAGCCCGAGGTGGGGAGGGTCTGGAAACACCATATATTTT	CASSPRWGGSGNTIYF
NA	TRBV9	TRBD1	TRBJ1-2	TGTGCCAGCAGCGCCCAATCCGGGACAGGGGGCCATGGCTACACCTTC	CASSAQSGTGGHGYTF
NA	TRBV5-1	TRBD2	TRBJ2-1	TGCGCCAGCAGACGGGAGGGCTCCTACAATGAGCAGTTCTTC	CASRREGSYNEQFF
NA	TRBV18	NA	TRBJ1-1	TGTGCCAGCTCACCACCAGGGGACATCCAAGGGGCTTTCTTT	CASSPPGDIQGAFF